This TCR beta chain was documented in a study of siplizumab effects on memory and regulatory T cells. Study findings and constraints: A small minority of alloreactive clones were mapped to unstimulated subsets. Naive T cells looked more diverse than memory cells and looked like major alloresponse contributors.

For this clone: The antigen remains undetermined.

Sequencing was performed with immunoSEQ multiplex PCR; in TCRdb, only in-frame clones are kept and a portion is missing. The sample lists 55,000 to 70,000 clones, 93% occurring once. Germline trimming cut 6 bases from V and 7 bases from J; bases unmatched to any gene: 15. This CDR3 spans 16 amino acids. Per the germline V gene, CDR1 is MDHEN and CDR2 is SYDVKM. The rearrangement links TRBV28 to TRBJ2-7; 10 nucleotides match TRBD2. This TCR was sampled from a human donor in good health. The specimen sequenced was CD8+ T cells sorted from blood. In DNA form, the CDR3 reads TGTGCCAGCAGCCCCTTCGTCGCTAGCGGGAGCCCAGAGCAGTACTTC. Its translation is CASSPFVASGSPEQYF.